The 9 T cell receptor beta chains below were found in one sample sequenced in a study of OX40 agonist ivuxolimab in advanced cancers. Here immunoSEQ multiplex PCR was the method, and the copy in TCRdb shows in-frame clones only, minus some. The sample contains 90,000 or so clones, around nine tenths of which appear only once. The sequencing here drew on CD4+ or CD8+ T cells sorted from blood, taken in a trial of the OX40 agonist ivuxolimab. The receptors were gathered from an adult with an advanced solid tumor such as melanoma, head and neck, liver or kidney cancer.

The V and J genes are TRBV11-3 and TRBJ2-3, with TRBD2 matching 11 bases. This CDR3 contains 17 residues. V dropped 5 bases and J dropped 3; count of bases not matched to a gene: 10. Germline V lookup: CDR1 SGHNT, CDR2 YENEEA. CDR3 coding DNA: TGTGCCAGCAGCAAAGGGTTAGCGGGAGGGCCGACAGATACGCAGTATTTT. The encoded protein is CASSKGLAGGPTDTQYF.

The chain uses TRBV11-2 and TRBJ2-7; tentatively, D is TRBD2 (6 bases). Per the germline V gene, CDR1 is SGHAT and CDR2 is FQNNGV. Trimming shortened V by 3 bases and J by 1 base, and 10 bases separated the two germline ends. This CDR3 comprises 14 residues. Here the CDR3 reads CASSFGGTSYEQYF. DNA for the CDR3: TGTGCCAGCAGCTTTGGCGGGACGTCCTACGAGCAGTACTTC.

The rearrangement joins TRBV5-6 to TRBJ1-3; no clear D. Germline loops: CDR1 SGHDT, CDR2 YYEEEE. V dropped 6 bases and J dropped 1 base, with 17 bases sitting between them. This CDR3 has 16 residues. The CDR3 spells CASKLGWEYSGNTIYF. The CDR3 bases are TGTGCCAGCAAGCTTGGCTGGGAGTATTCTGGAAACACCATATATTTT.

The V and J genes are TRBV19 and TRBJ1-5, with TRBD1 as a possible D gene (5 bases). Germline values: CDR1 LNHDA, CDR2 SQIVND (reference sequence). The germline V and J ends were trimmed by 5 bases and 0 bases, with 11 bases remaining between them. The CDR3 is made up of 15 amino acids. CDR3 amino acids: CASSLTAHSNQPQHF. CDR3 DNA: TGTGCCAGTAGTTTGACAGCTCATAGCAATCAGCCCCAGCATTTT.

The rearrangement links TRBV5-4 to TRBJ2-3; 8 nucleotides align to TRBD2. The CDR3 runs 16 residues. CDR1 and CDR2 (germline): SGHNT, YYREEE (reference sequence). Losses at the gene ends were 5 bases for V and 1 base for J; bases not matched to a gene: 9. The CDR3 coding sequence is TGTGCCAGCAGTTCACCGGGACTAGAGGGCACAGATACGCAGTATTTT. It encodes CASSSPGLEGTDTQYF.

The V and J genes are TRBV5-4 and TRBJ2-2; TRBD2 agrees at 14 bases. CDR3 length equals 17 residues. V lost 4 bases and J lost 7; bases outside the gene matches: 9. Germline CDR1 reads SGHNT; CDR2 reads YYREEE (reference sequence). The CDR3 coding sequence is TGTGCCAGCAGCATCGGGACTAGCGGGAGTTTGAGCGGGGAGCTGTTTTTT. This sequence encodes CASSIGTSGSLSGELFF.

The V and J genes are TRBV6-7 and TRBJ2-3, with D perhaps being TRBD1 or TRBD2 (5 bases each). TRBV6-7 is known as an ORF, though its function is uncertain. The CDR3 contains 17 residues. V lost 0 bases to trimming and J lost 2 bases, with 15 bases between them. CDR3 in amino acids: CASSYSNLTGLTDTQYF. CDR3 DNA sequence: TGTGCCAGCAGTTACTCGAATCTGACGGGGCTCACAGATACGCAGTATTTT.

This chain connects TRBV19 to TRBJ2-1, with 11 nucleotides matching TRBD2. Losses at the gene ends were 5 bases for V and 15 bases for J; bases not matched to a gene: 3. CDR1 is LNHDA, CDR2 SQIVND, per germline (reference sequence). The CDR3 covers 11 residues. CDR3 sequence reads: CASSAGTSGFF. The CDR3 DNA sequence: TGTGCCAGTAGTGCCGGGACTAGCGGGTTCTTC. Supplemented by reference TRBV19 and TRBJ2-1, the full variable domain reads DGGITQSPKYLFRKEGQNVTLSCEQNLNHDAMYWYRQDPGQGLRLIYYSQIVNDFQKGDIAEGYSVSREKKESFPLTVTSAQKNPTAFYLCASSAGTSGFFGPGTRLTVL.

This chain uses TRBV18 with TRBJ2-7, with D maybe TRBD2 (6 bases). Germline V gene data show CDR1 as KGHSH and CDR2 as LQKENI. This CDR3 is 15 amino acids long. V gave up 3 bases and J gave up 0 bases, with 12 bases separating them. The DNA for the CDR3 is TGTGCCAGCTCACCGAGCGGGCCCAGCTCCTACGAGCAGTACTTC. Encoded protein: CASSPSGPSSYEQYF. Filled out from reference TRBV18 and TRBJ2-7, the complete variable domain reads NAGVMQNPRHLVRRRGQEARLRCSPMKGHSHVYWYRQLPEEGLKFMVYLQKENIIDESGMPKERFSAEFPKEGPSILRIQQVVRGDSAAYFCASSPSGPSSYEQYFGPGTRLTVT.